The source of this T cell receptor (beta chain) is a study of cytomegalovirus exposure and HLA in healthy donors. This CDR3 region has 14 residues. V dropped 6 bases and J dropped 1 base, with 12 bases sitting between them. Per germline, CDR1 MNHNY and CDR2 SVGAGI (reference sequence). 60 Vbeta and 13 Jbeta primers were used in PCR. Method: immunoSEQ multiplex PCR; TCRdb's copy keeps in-frame clones and lacks some. The data contain more than 90,000 clones, about 75% of them singletons. This cohort consisted of healthy bone marrow donors. The V and J genes are TRBV6-6 and TRBJ1-1, with D possibly TRBD1 on 6 matching bases. The clonotype was recovered from a man between 40 and 49 years old in good health and CMV-seropositive. The specimen was PBMCs. CDR3 sequence reads: CASRPGHGNTEAFF. The CDR3 DNA is TGTGCCAGCAGACCGGGACATGGGAACACTGAAGCTTTCTTT.